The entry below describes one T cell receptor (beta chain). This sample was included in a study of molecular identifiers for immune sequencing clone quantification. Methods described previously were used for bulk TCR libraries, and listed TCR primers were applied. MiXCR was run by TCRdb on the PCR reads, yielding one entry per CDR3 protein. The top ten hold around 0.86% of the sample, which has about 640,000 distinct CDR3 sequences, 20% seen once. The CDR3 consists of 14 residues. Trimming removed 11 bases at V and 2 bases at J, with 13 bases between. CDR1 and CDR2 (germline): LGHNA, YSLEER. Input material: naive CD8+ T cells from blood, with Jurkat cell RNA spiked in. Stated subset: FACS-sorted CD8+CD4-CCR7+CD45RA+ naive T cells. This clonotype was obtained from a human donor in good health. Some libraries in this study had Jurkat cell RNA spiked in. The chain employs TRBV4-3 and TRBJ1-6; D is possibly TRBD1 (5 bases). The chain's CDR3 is CAGGRVAYNSPLHF. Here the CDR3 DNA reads TGCGCCGGGGGGAGAGTAGCCTATAATTCACCCCTCCACTTT.